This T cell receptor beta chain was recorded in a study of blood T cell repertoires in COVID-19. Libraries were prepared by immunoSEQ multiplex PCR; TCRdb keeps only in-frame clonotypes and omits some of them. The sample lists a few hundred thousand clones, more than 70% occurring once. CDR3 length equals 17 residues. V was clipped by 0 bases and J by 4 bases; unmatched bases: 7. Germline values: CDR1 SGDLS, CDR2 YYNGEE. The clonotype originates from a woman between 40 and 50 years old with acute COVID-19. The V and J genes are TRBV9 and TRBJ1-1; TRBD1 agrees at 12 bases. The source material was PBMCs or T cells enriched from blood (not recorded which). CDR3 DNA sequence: TGTGCCAGCAGCGTAGGGGGGACAGGGGGCATTAGCACTGAAGCTTTCTTT. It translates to CASSVGGTGGISTEAFF.